The sequence of this TCR beta chain was determined in a study of cytomegalovirus exposure and HLA in healthy donors. As for the donors, each was a healthy bone marrow donor. Donors had nominal health at sampling but likely had unrecorded immune exposures. With 60 Vbeta and 13 Jbeta primers, the PCR was carried out. Clones were read by immunoSEQ multiplex PCR, and TCRdb kept only the in-frame ones, dropping some. The profile shows approximately 130,000 clones, approximately 89% of them singletons. Study results and limitations: The study designated some 180 TCR beta chains cytomegalovirus-associated. DRB1 showed the most TCR associations and HLA-C the fewest in a later analysis, as rates varied by HLA locus.

There are 13 residues in the CDR3. From germline, CDR1 is KGHSH and CDR2 LQKENI. V lost 1 base, J lost 6 bases, and 9 bases lay in between. On this clone itself: Its antigen is not known.

The specimen was PBMCs. The chain has TRBV18 and TRBJ1-2; no reliable D call. The sequence derives from a woman aged 30 to 39 in good health and CMV-seropositive. Here the CDR3 DNA reads TGTGCCAGCTCACCACAGGAGAGGCATGGCTACACCTTC. This translates into CASSPQERHGYTF.